This TCR beta chain was sequenced in a study of shared clonotypes between healthy human individuals. Study results and caveats: About 5% was the fraction of naive CD4 clonotypes found shared across a few donors.

Data came from immunoSEQ multiplex PCR; TCRdb stores just in-frame clones and leaves some out. The profile covers fewer than 2.5 million clones, with 93% appearing a single time and 0.36% taken by the ten largest. With regard to this clone: Its antigen is unknown.

This TCR was sampled from a man between 18 and 35 years old in good health. Some clones in this sample may be carry-over from other donors' samples. The sample consisted of naive CD4+ T cells from PBMCs. Subset noted: CD45RA+ positively selected.

Here the CDR3 reads CASSLKAGDGTIYF. In DNA, the CDR3 is TGTGCCAGCAGCTTAAAGGCCGGGGACGGCACCATATATTTT. The rearrangement uses TRBV7-3 and TRBJ1-3; D possibly corresponds to TRBD1 (5 bases). Germline CDR1 is SGHTA and CDR2 is FQGTGA. CDR3 size: 14 residues. V was cut by 1 base and J by 9 bases, with 13 bases left in between.